The next 21 T cell receptor beta chains were all read from a single sample in a study of T cell clonotyping in hematopoietic cell transplantation. Time point of the sample: recipient sample about 28 days before transplant, after cytoreduction. Using immunoSEQ multiplex PCR, the repertoire was profiled, and TCRdb retains in-frame clones only, with some absent. Among about 16,000 clones, approximately 93% were seen once, and the ten largest hold 1.8%. Sequenced material: peripheral blood mononuclear cells, taken before stem cell transplant. These receptors were taken from a man aged 18 to 30 with biphenotypic leukemia. Some clones in this sample may be carry-over from other donors' samples.

The chain combines TRBV27 with TRBJ1-5; no clear D gene. The germline CDR1 and CDR2 sequences are MNHEY and SMNVEV (reference sequence). V was pared by 2 bases and J by 5 bases, with 7 bases between. The CDR3 has 13 amino acids. The CDR3 coding sequence is TGTGCCAGCAGTTTAGCCCTGGATCAGCCCCAGCATTTT. This sequence encodes CASSLALDQPQHF.

V and J are TRBV6-5 and TRBJ1-6; weak D call: TRBD1 (5 bases). The germline V gene has CDR1 MNHEY and CDR2 SVGAGI. The CDR3 extends over 16 amino acids. V lost 2 bases and J lost 8, with 16 bases in between. The CDR3 DNA is TGTGCCAGCAGTTACGGGGGAAGACCACTCCATTCACCCCTCCACTTT. Amino acid sequence: CASSYGGRPLHSPLHF.

V gene TRBV4-3 combines with J gene TRBJ2-5; TRBD2 agrees at 12 bases. The CDR3 is 16 residues long. CDR1 and CDR2 from the germline V gene are LGHNA and YSLEER. J was trimmed by 4 bases and V by 1 base; bases with no gene match: 4. CDR3 protein: CASSQVPSGGAETQYF. In DNA, the CDR3 is TGCGCCAGCAGCCAAGTTCCTAGCGGGGGGGCAGAGACCCAGTACTTC.

The rearrangement links TRBV9 to TRBJ2-2, with D possibly TRBD1 on 6 matching bases. This CDR3 is 16 amino acids long. Trimming pared 4 bases from V and 6 bases from J, leaving 19 bases between. In germline, CDR1 is SGDLS, CDR2 YYNGEE. This chain's CDR3 is CASSSRGSGEAGELFF. CDR3 sequence (DNA): TGTGCCAGCAGCTCCAGGGGTAGTGGCGAAGCCGGGGAGCTGTTTTTT. Complete variable domain (other parts from reference TRBV9 and TRBJ2-2): DSGVTQTPKHLITATGQRVTLRCSPRSGDLSVYWYQQSLDQGLQFLIQYYNGEERAKGNILERFSAQQFPDLHSELNLSSLELGDSALYFCASSSRGSGEAGELFFGEGSRLTVL.

The rearrangement links TRBV30 to TRBJ2-5; D ambiguous. This CDR3 is 13 amino acids long. Trimming took 4 bases from V and 2 from J, leaving 11 bases between them. CDR1 is GTSNPN, CDR2 SVGIG, per germline (reference sequence). This CDR3 is CAWMLAAQETQYF. CDR3 bases: TGTGCCTGGATGCTGGCAGCACAAGAGACCCAGTACTTC.

The chain has TRBV11-2 and TRBJ2-4, with TRBD2 as a possible D gene (5 bases). Trimming pared 1 base from V and 7 bases from J, leaving 20 bases between. Germline V gives CDR1 SGHAT, CDR2 FQNNGV. The CDR3 consists of 17 residues. The CDR3 protein is CASSLGGGVREANIQYF. CDR3 DNA sequence: TGTGCCAGCAGCTTAGGGGGTGGAGTTCGGGAAGCTAACATTCAGTACTTC. Complete variable domain (other parts from reference TRBV11-2 and TRBJ2-4): EAGVAQSPRYKIIEKRQSVAFWCNPISGHATLYWYQQILGQGPKLLIQFQNNGVVDDSQLPKDRFSAERLKGVDSTLKIQPAKLEDSAVYLCASSLGGGVREANIQYFGAGTRLSVL.

A word on this clone: One end of the junction fails to match germline, which may point to a read error. The V and J genes are TRBV27 and TRBJ2-7; no clear D gene. Germline lookup yields CDR1 MNHEY and CDR2 SMNVEV (reference sequence). The CDR3 has 9 residues. The CDR3 region has the DNA TGTGCCAGCAGTTCACGTCGGTATTTC. It is translated as CASSSRRYF.

This clone is a singleton in its sample. This sequence joins TRBV10-3 and TRBJ1-2; 7 positions agree with TRBD1. Germline V gene lookup returns CDR1 ENHRY and CDR2 SYGVKD. Trimming took 11 bases from V and 2 from J; bases not matched to a gene: 14. The CDR3 is made up of 15 amino acids. The CDR3 DNA reads as TGTGCCGCCTGGGGGGAGGGGGCAACCAACTATGGCTACACCTTC. Encoded protein: CAAWGEGATNYGYTF.

This clone was seen a single time. The DNA of the CDR3 is TGTGCCTGGAGTGTAGGACTTAATTCACCCCTCCACTTT. Encoded protein: CAWSVGLNSPLHF. V gene TRBV30 combines with J gene TRBJ1-6; D not certain. CDR1 is GTSNPN and CDR2 is SVGIG in the germline V gene (reference sequence). Trimming removed 0 bases from V and 6 bases from J, with 6 bases in between. The CDR3 extends over 13 amino acids.

This clone appeared once. The chain links TRBV20-1 to TRBJ2-1, with unresolved D. Per germline, CDR1 DFQATT and CDR2 SNEGSKA (reference sequence). The germline V and J ends were trimmed by 0 bases and 14 bases, with 11 bases remaining between them. The CDR3 runs 11 residues. CDR3 nucleotide sequence: TGCAGTGCTAGAGATTGGCCAGCCGAGTTCTTC. This sequence encodes CSARDWPAEFF.

The genes are TRBV5-4 and TRBJ2-7, with no clear D. The CDR3 runs 16 residues. V was cut by 0 bases and J by 0 bases, with 13 bases left in between. Germline loops: CDR1 SGHNT, CDR2 YYREEE (reference sequence). The CDR3 spells CASSLGPGASSYEQYF. The CDR3 DNA follows: TGTGCCAGCAGCTTGGGGCCGGGCGCAAGCTCCTACGAGCAGTACTTC.

This chain joins TRBV10-3 and TRBJ1-2; TRBD1 agrees at 7 bases. CDR3 length: 13 amino acids. V dropped 5 bases and J dropped 3; count of bases not matched to a gene: 3. Germline V lookup: CDR1 ENHRY, CDR2 SYGVKD. This CDR3 reads CAISSGTDYGYTF. The CDR3 bases are TGTGCCATCAGTTCCGGGACAGACTATGGCTACACCTTC.

J is TRBJ2-1 and V is TRBV2; TRBD1 or TRBD2 may be the D gene (6 bases each). The length of the CDR3 is 13 residues. CDR1 is SNHLY, CDR2 FYNNEI, per germline. The germline V and J ends were trimmed by 10 bases and 10 bases, with 20 bases remaining between them. CDR3 loop: CATQGWGAGEQFF. The DNA of the CDR3 is TGTGCCACTCAGGGCTGGGGGGCCGGGGAGCAGTTCTTC.

V gene TRBV30 combines with J gene TRBJ1-1; TRBD1 matches 9 bases. The CDR3 extends over 14 amino acids. Trimming removed 4 bases from V and 2 bases from J; junction bases left unmatched: 5. From germline, CDR1 is GTSNPN and CDR2 SVGIG (reference sequence). CDR3 amino acids: CAWTKGQGNTEAFF. CDR3 bases: TGTGCCTGGACCAAGGGACAGGGAAACACTGAAGCTTTCTTT.

The CDR3 sequence is CASSDGRIKNSPLHF. DNA of the CDR3: TGTGCCAGCAGTGACGGACGGATAAAAAATTCACCCCTCCACTTT. V is TRBV2 and J is TRBJ1-6; unclear D gene. This CDR3 region has 15 residues. V lost 3 bases and J lost 7, with 13 bases in between. Germline loops: CDR1 SNHLY, CDR2 FYNNEI.

The chain uses TRBV30 and TRBJ2-7, with 7 bases identical to TRBD1. The CDR3 sequence is 12 residues long. Germline V gives CDR1 GTSNPN, CDR2 SVGIG (reference sequence). V lost 3 bases, J lost 9 bases, and 8 bases stayed unmatched. In nucleotides, the CDR3 is TGTGCCTGGAGGGGGGACAGTCCGGCGCAGTACTTC. Its translation is CAWRGDSPAQYF.

The rearrangement joins TRBV25-1 to TRBJ1-1; D might be TRBD1 (6 bases). This CDR3 comprises 16 residues. Trimming shortened V by 1 base and J by 3 bases, and 15 bases separated the two germline ends. Germline CDR1 MGHDK, CDR2 SYGVNS. CDR3 sequence: CASSEFFRTDHTEAFF. The CDR3 nucleotides read TGTGCCAGCAGTGAATTCTTCAGGACAGATCACACTGAAGCTTTCTTT.

This chain joins TRBV30 and TRBJ1-2, with TRBD1 matching 9 bases. CDR1 is GTSNPN, CDR2 SVGIG, per germline (reference sequence). V was clipped by 2 bases and J by 3 bases; unmatched bases: 7. The CDR3 is 15 amino acids. CDR3 in DNA: TGTGCCTGGAGTCCTCCGGGACAGGGATACTATGGCTACACCTTC. Its translation is CAWSPPGQGYYGYTF.

The genes are TRBV29-1 and TRBJ1-2; D perhaps matches TRBD1 (6 bases). Trimming pared 4 bases from V and 11 bases from J, leaving 14 bases between. Looked up from germline, CDR1 is SQVTM and CDR2 is ANQGSEA. The CDR3 sequence is 11 residues long. The CDR3 region is CSVVSGEVYTF. CDR3 bases: TGCAGCGTTGTGTCAGGGGAAGTTTACACCTTC.

This rearrangement joins TRBV5-1 to TRBJ1-5; tentative D call: TRBD1 (5 bases). The CDR3 spans 15 residues. CDR1 SGHRS and CDR2 YFSETQ come from the germline V gene. Deletions cut 6 bases from V and 1 base from J, with 14 bases between. CDR3 in DNA: TGCGCCAGCAACTTCGGGGGGGAGAGCAATCAGCCCCAGCATTTT. Amino acids: CASNFGGESNQPQHF.

This sequence joins TRBV6-1 and TRBJ1-6; D is uncertain. V dropped 8 bases and J dropped 7 bases, with 15 bases sitting between them. Germline V gene lookup returns CDR1 MNHNS and CDR2 SASEGT. The CDR3 is 14 residues long. CDR3 DNA sequence: TGTGCCAGCTGGCAGGCAAACTGGAATTCACCCCTCCACTTT. This sequence encodes CASWQANWNSPLHF.